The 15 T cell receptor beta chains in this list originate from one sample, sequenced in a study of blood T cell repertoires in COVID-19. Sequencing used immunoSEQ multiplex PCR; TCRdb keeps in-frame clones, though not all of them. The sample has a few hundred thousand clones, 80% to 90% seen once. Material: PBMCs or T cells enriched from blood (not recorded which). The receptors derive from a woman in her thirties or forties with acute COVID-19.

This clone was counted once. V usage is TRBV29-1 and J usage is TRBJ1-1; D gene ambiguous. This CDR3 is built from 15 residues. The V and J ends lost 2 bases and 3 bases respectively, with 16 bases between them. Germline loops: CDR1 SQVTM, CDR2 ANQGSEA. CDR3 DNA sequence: TGCAGCGTTGAATTCGGAGGCGGGGAGTACACTGAAGCTTTCTTT. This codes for CSVEFGGGEYTEAFF. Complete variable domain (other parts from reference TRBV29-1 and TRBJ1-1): SAVISQKPSRDICQRGTSLTIQCQVDSQVTMMFWYRQQPGQSLTLIATANQGSEATYESGFVIDKFPISRPNLTFSTLTVSNMSPEDSSIYLCSVEFGGGEYTEAFFGQGTRLTVV.

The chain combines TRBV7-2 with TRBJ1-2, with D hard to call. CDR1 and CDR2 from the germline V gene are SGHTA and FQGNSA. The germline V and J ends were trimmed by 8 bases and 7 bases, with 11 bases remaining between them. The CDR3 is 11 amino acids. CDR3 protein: CASGREIGYTF. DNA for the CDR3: TGTGCCAGCGGAAGGGAGATTGGCTACACCTTC.

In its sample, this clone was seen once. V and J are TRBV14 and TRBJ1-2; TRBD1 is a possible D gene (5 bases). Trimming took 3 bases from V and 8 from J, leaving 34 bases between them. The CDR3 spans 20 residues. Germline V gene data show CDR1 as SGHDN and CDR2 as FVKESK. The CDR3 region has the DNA TGTGCCAGCAGCCATAGAAAAAGGGGCCGACTGGAGAGTGGGGACTTCGGCTACACCTTC. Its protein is CASSHRKRGRLESGDFGYTF.

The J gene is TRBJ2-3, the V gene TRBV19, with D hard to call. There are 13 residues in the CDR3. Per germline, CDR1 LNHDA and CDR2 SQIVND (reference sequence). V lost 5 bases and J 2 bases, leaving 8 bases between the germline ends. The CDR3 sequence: CASSSTTTDTQYF. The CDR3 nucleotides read TGTGCCAGTAGTTCCACTACCACAGATACGCAGTATTTT.

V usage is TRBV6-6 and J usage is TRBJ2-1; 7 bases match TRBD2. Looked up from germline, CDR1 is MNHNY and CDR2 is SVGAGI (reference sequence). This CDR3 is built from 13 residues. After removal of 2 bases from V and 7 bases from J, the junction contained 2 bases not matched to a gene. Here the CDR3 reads CASSYPGGNEQFF. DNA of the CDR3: TGTGCCAGCAGTTACCCCGGGGGGAATGAGCAGTTCTTC.

The CDR3 DNA sequence: TGTGCCAGCTCACCCGGGGACAGGGGAATCAATGAGCAGTTCTTC. Protein: CASSPGDRGINEQFF. The chain carries TRBV18 and TRBJ2-1; 10 nucleotides match TRBD1. J lost 6 bases, V lost 3 bases, and 5 bases had no gene match. Germline V gene sequence: CDR1 KGHSH, CDR2 LQKENI. The CDR3 length is 15 residues.

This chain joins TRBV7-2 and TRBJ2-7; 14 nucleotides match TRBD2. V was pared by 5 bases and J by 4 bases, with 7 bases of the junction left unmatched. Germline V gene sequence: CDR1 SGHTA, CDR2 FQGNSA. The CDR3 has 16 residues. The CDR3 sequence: CASSPPTSGGGYEQYF. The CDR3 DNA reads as TGTGCCAGCAGCCCGCCGACTAGCGGGGGGGGGTACGAGCAGTACTTC.

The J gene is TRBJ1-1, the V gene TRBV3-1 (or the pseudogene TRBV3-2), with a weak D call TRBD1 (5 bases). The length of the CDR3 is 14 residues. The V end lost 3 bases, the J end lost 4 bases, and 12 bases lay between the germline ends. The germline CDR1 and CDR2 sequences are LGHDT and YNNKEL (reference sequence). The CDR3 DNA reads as TGTGCCAGCAGCCATCCCGGGGGAACCACTGAAGCTTTCTTT. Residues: CASSHPGGTTEAFF.

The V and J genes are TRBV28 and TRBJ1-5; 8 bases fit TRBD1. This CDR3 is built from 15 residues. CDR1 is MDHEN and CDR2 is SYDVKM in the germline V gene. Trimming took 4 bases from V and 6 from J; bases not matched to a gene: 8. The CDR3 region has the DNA TGTGCCAGCAGTTGGACAGGGATGCAAGGTCAGCCCCAGCATTTT. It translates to CASSWTGMQGQPQHF. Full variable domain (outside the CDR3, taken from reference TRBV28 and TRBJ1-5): DVKVTQSSRYLVKRTGEKVFLECVQDMDHENMFWYRQDPGLGLRLIYFSYDVKMKEKGDIPEGYSVSREKKERFSLILESASTNQTSMYLCASSWTGMQGQPQHFGDGTRLSIL.

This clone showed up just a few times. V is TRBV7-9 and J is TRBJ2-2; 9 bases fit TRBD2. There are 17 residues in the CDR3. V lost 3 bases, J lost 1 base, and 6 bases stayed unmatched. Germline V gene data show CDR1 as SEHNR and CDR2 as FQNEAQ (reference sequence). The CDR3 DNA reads TGTGCCAGCAGCTTGTGGTTTAGCGGGGGGAACACCGGGGAGCTGTTTTTT. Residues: CASSLWFSGGNTGELFF.

Written as DNA, the CDR3 is TGTGCCAGCAGAGTTGGGACAGGGACTAACTATGGCTACACCTTC. Translated, it gives CASRVGTGTNYGYTF. J is TRBJ1-2 and V is TRBV28; TRBD1 aligns across 9 bases. The germline gives CDR1 MDHEN, CDR2 SYDVKM. After removal of 6 bases from V and 0 bases from J, the junction contained 5 bases not matched to a gene. This CDR3 spans 15 amino acids.

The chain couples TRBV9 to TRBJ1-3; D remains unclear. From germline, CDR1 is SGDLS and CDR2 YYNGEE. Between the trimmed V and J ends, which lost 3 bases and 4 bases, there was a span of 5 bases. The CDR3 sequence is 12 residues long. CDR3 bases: TGTGCCAGCAGCGCGAGGGGAAACACCATATATTTT. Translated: CASSARGNTIYF. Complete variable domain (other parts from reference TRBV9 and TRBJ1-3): DSGVTQTPKHLITATGQRVTLRCSPRSGDLSVYWYQQSLDQGLQFLIQYYNGEERAKGNILERFSAQQFPDLHSELNLSSLELGDSALYFCASSARGNTIYFGEGSWLTVV.

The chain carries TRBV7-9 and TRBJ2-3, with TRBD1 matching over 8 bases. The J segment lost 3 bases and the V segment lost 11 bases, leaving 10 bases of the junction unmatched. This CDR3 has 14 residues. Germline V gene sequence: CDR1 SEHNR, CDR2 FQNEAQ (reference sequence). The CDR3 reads CAGQRQGRTDTQYF. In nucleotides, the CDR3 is TGTGCCGGGCAAAGACAGGGGAGGACAGATACGCAGTATTTT.

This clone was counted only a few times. CDR3 in amino acids: CASSDDRLVPEAFF. CDR3 coding DNA: TGCGCCAGCAGTGACGACAGGCTTGTCCCTGAAGCTTTCTTT. J is TRBJ1-1 and V is TRBV10-1, with D possibly TRBD1 on 6 matching bases. V lost 3 bases and J lost 6, with 14 bases in between. CDR1 is WNHNN, CDR2 SYGVQD, per germline (reference sequence). The CDR3 length is 14 residues.

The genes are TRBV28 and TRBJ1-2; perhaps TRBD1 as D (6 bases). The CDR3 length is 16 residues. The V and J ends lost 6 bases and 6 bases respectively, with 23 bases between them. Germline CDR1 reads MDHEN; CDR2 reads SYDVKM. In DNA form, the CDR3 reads TGTGCCAGCAGCCCCCCTGGGGGCAGGGTGGCTGATGGCTACACCTTC. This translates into CASSPPGGRVADGYTF.